This TCR beta chain is drawn from a study of cytomegalovirus exposure and HLA in healthy donors. Study outcomes and limitations: Earlier findings revealed that most TCR beta V segments proved productive either about 90% or about 30% of the time.

This PCR relied on a set of 60 Vbeta primers and 13 Jbeta primers. Libraries were prepared by immunoSEQ multiplex PCR; TCRdb keeps only in-frame clonotypes and omits some of them. The sample consists of 60,000 to 70,000 clones, around 80% of them appearing once. V lost 7 bases to trimming and J lost 0 bases, with 12 bases between them. Germline loops: CDR1 SNHLY, CDR2 FYNNEI. The CDR3 length is 14 residues. Regarding this clone: Its cognate antigen is unknown.

This clonotype was sampled from a man in his forties in good health and CMV-seronegative. Sequencing input: PBMCs. The chain is built from TRBV2 and TRBJ1-1, with D perhaps TRBD1 (5 bases). CDR3 coding DNA: TGTGCCAGCACGCAGGGAGGTATGAACACTGAAGCTTTCTTT. Amino acids: CASTQGGMNTEAFF.